These 22 T cell receptor beta chains were all obtained from the same sample, sequenced in a study of T cell changes during pregnancy in multiple sclerosis. Data came from immunoSEQ multiplex PCR; TCRdb stores just in-frame clones and leaves some out. The profile shows around 50,000 clones, roughly nine tenths of them singletons. The sample was CD8+ T cells from peripheral blood mononuclear cells, taken in the second trimester of pregnancy. These receptors were obtained from a female donor with multiple sclerosis, enrolled in a pregnancy study.

The V and J genes are TRBV5-6 and TRBJ1-6, with D perhaps matching TRBD1 (5 bases). Trimming cost V 4 bases and J 10 bases, with 15 bases left between them. Looked up from germline, CDR1 is SGHDT and CDR2 is YYEEEE. CDR3 length equals 14 residues. In nucleotides, the CDR3 is TGTGCCAGCAGCAAAGACAGTTTACGGTCACCCCTCCACTTT. Protein product: CASSKDSLRSPLHF.

V is TRBV10-3 and J is TRBJ1-1, with 12 nucleotides matching TRBD1. CDR3 size: 15 residues. Germline CDR1 and CDR2: ENHRY and SYGVKD. Losses at the gene ends were 6 bases for V and 3 bases for J; bases not matched to a gene: 5. The CDR3 nucleotides read TGTGCCATCAGGGGGACAGGGGGCATAGACACTGAAGCTTTCTTT. Residues: CAIRGTGGIDTEAFF.

The chain carries TRBV29-1 and TRBJ2-7, with 10 positions matching TRBD1. The CDR3 is 13 residues long. Germline lookup yields CDR1 SQVTM and CDR2 ANQGSEA. Losses at the gene ends were 3 bases for V and 6 bases for J; bases not matched to a gene: 5. The CDR3 sequence: CSVEGTGDSEQYF. DNA for the CDR3: TGCAGCGTTGAGGGGACAGGGGACAGCGAGCAGTACTTC.

CDR3 nucleotide sequence: TGTGCCAGCAGCCGGGAGGCCCATCAGCCCCAGCATTTT. Encoded protein: CASSREAHQPQHF. The rearrangement links TRBV6-5 to TRBJ1-5, with D hard to call. CDR1 and CDR2 (germline): MNHEY, SVGAGI. The length of the CDR3 is 13 residues. V was cut by 6 bases and J by 5 bases, with 11 bases left in between.

The chain is built from TRBV27 and TRBJ2-3; D may be TRBD1 (5 bases). CDR3 size: 15 residues. V was cut by 1 base and J by 2 bases, with 10 bases left in between. The germline V gene encodes CDR1 MNHEY and CDR2 SMNVEV (reference sequence). This chain's CDR3 is CASSLYRSPTDTQYF. As DNA, the CDR3 is TGTGCCAGCAGTTTATACAGGTCCCCCACAGATACGCAGTATTTT.

The chain recombines TRBV10-3 with TRBJ1-2, with 8 bases matching TRBD1. V lost 2 bases and J lost 4; bases outside the gene matches: 6. There are 15 residues in the CDR3. The germline V gene encodes CDR1 ENHRY and CDR2 SYGVKD. This CDR3 is CAISEIETGAYGYTF. The CDR3 nucleotides read TGTGCCATCAGTGAGATCGAGACAGGGGCCTATGGCTACACCTTC.

The chain recombines TRBV4-1 with TRBJ2-2; a weak D match, TRBD1 (6 bases). Deletions cut 2 bases from V and 2 bases from J, with 12 bases between. The CDR3 has 16 residues. Germline V gene sequence: CDR1 MGHRA, CDR2 YSYEKL. In DNA form, the CDR3 reads TGCGCCAGCAGCCAATCTCAGGGGAGAAACACCGGGGAGCTGTTTTTT. It translates to CASSQSQGRNTGELFF.

This clone is labeled medium-sized (0.01 to 0.1%). This chain links TRBV6-1 with TRBJ1-2, with TRBD1 identical over 9 bases. The CDR3 is 14 amino acids. After removal of 8 bases from V and 5 bases from J, the junction contained 9 bases not matched to a gene. CDR1 MNHNS and CDR2 SASEGT come from the germline V gene. This chain's CDR3 is CASVAGTGSYGYTF. The CDR3 bases are TGTGCCAGCGTGGCTGGGACAGGGAGTTATGGCTACACCTTC.

This clone was seen more than once but under ten times. The CDR3 loop reads CASSLGQGGGYGYTF. CDR3 DNA sequence: TGTGCCAGCAGCTTAGGACAGGGAGGGGGCTATGGCTACACCTTC. This sequence joins TRBV5-4 and TRBJ1-2, with 8 bases that match TRBD1. Germline V lookup: CDR1 SGHNT, CDR2 YYREEE (reference sequence). J was trimmed by 4 bases and V by 2 bases; bases with no gene match: 7. The CDR3 length is 15 residues.

CDR3 bases: TGTGCCAGCAGTTACTCGAAGAGGACTAGCTCCTACGAGCAGTACTTC. Encoded protein: CASSYSKRTSSYEQYF. The J gene is TRBJ2-7, the V gene TRBV6-6; TRBD2 matches 7 bases. Germline V lookup: CDR1 MNHNY, CDR2 SVGAGI (reference sequence). The CDR3 runs to 16 residues. Trimming removed 0 bases from V and 0 bases from J; junction bases left unmatched: 5.

This clone was found a few times. V and J are TRBV13 and TRBJ1-1, with unresolved D. In germline, CDR1 is PRHDT, CDR2 FYEKMQ (reference sequence). The CDR3 contains 16 residues. V gave up 5 bases and J gave up 0 bases, with 16 bases separating them. This chain's CDR3 is CASSLRQARMNTEAFF. The DNA for the CDR3 is TGTGCCAGCAGCCTCAGACAAGCCCGCATGAACACTGAAGCTTTCTTT.

This rearrangement joins TRBV5-4 to TRBJ2-5, with 10 bases identical to TRBD1. The CDR3 has 16 amino acids. Germline V gene sequence: CDR1 SGHNT, CDR2 YYREEE (reference sequence). The J segment lost 1 base and the V segment lost 0 bases, leaving 3 bases of the junction unmatched. The CDR3 region is CASSLVDRGSQETQYF. The CDR3 bases are TGTGCCAGCAGCTTGGTGGACAGGGGGTCCCAAGAGACCCAGTACTTC.

The chain recombines TRBV5-4 with TRBJ2-5; TRBD1 agrees at 7 bases. The V gene end was trimmed by 5 bases and the J gene end by 2 bases; junction bases not matched to a gene: 9. The germline V gene encodes CDR1 SGHNT and CDR2 YYREEE (reference sequence). CDR3 length: 15 amino acids. The CDR3 reads CASRTGTALQETQYF. The CDR3 DNA follows: TGTGCCAGCAGGACCGGGACAGCTTTACAAGAGACCCAGTACTTC. The whole variable domain, filled in from reference TRBV5-4 and TRBJ2-5, reads ETGVTQSPTHLIKTRGQQVTLRCSSQSGHNTVSWYQQALGQGPQFIFQYYREEENGRGNFPPRFSGLQFPNYSSELNVNALELDDSALYLCASRTGTALQETQYFGPGTRLLVL.

The chain recombines TRBV4-1 with TRBJ1-5, with D uncertain. Germline-derived CDR1 and CDR2 are MGHRA and YSYEKL. Between the trimmed V and J ends, which lost 0 bases and 5 bases, there was a span of 8 bases. The CDR3 is 14 amino acids. The CDR3 region is CASSQDLEDQPQHF. The CDR3 DNA follows: TGCGCCAGCAGCCAAGATTTGGAGGATCAGCCCCAGCATTTT.

The chain employs TRBV11-1 and TRBJ2-1, with TRBD2 as a possible D gene (6 bases). This CDR3 region has 14 residues. Trimming stripped 5 bases from V and 4 bases from J, with 12 bases between. Germline V gene lookup returns CDR1 SGHAT and CDR2 FQDESV (reference sequence). The CDR3 region is CASSVQGLYNEQFF. CDR3 nucleotides: TGTGCCAGCAGCGTCCAGGGACTTTACAATGAGCAGTTCTTC.

This clone was seen once. The gene calls are TRBV19 and TRBJ1-5; unclear D gene. Germline loops: CDR1 LNHDA, CDR2 SQIVND (reference sequence). Trimming shortened V by 3 bases and J by 3 bases, and 9 bases separated the two germline ends. The CDR3 extends over 14 amino acids. DNA of the CDR3: TGTGCCAGTAGTATGCGTGAGTTCAATCAGCCCCAGCATTTT. As protein: CASSMREFNQPQHF.

The CDR3 spells CASSSASGPYEQYF. The CDR3 nucleotides read TGTGCCAGCAGCTCCGCTAGCGGCCCCTACGAGCAGTACTTC. This chain links TRBV5-6 with TRBJ2-7; 7 nucleotides match TRBD2. The CDR3 loop spans 14 amino acids. With 3 bases clipped from V and 2 bases from J, the junction kept 5 bases outside the gene matches. Germline CDR1 reads SGHDT; CDR2 reads YYEEEE.

The genes are TRBV19 and TRBJ1-1, with TRBD1 as a possible D gene (6 bases). From germline, CDR1 is LNHDA and CDR2 SQIVND (reference sequence). This CDR3 is 14 amino acids long. V was clipped by 1 base and J by 1 base, with 7 bases between them. The CDR3 coding sequence is TGTGCCAGTAGTATAGGAGGGGGGAACACTGAAGCTTTCTTT. Translating gives CASSIGGGNTEAFF. The whole variable domain, filled in from reference TRBV19 and TRBJ1-1, reads DGGITQSPKYLFRKEGQNVTLSCEQNLNHDAMYWYRQDPGQGLRLIYYSQIVNDFQKGDIAEGYSVSREKKESFPLTVTSAQKNPTAFYLCASSIGGGNTEAFFGQGTRLTVV.

V usage is TRBV13 and J usage is TRBJ1-2; maybe TRBD1 (5 bases). With 2 bases removed from V and 8 bases from J, the gap between germline ends came to 15 bases. CDR1 is PRHDT and CDR2 is FYEKMQ in the germline V gene (reference sequence). CDR3 length equals 14 residues. In DNA form, the CDR3 reads TGTGCCAGCAGCTTAACCGGGACGGGAGGGGGCTACACCTTC. Its translation: CASSLTGTGGGYTF.

The V gene is TRBV6-6, the J gene TRBJ1-2; D is undetermined. The V gene lost 0 bases and the J gene lost 6 bases, with 14 bases spanning the gap. Germline V lookup: CDR1 MNHNY, CDR2 SVGAGI (reference sequence). The CDR3 totals 15 residues. CDR3 DNA: TGTGCCAGCAGTTACTCGGAGGGCCCTCTACATGGCTACACCTTC. This encodes CASSYSEGPLHGYTF.

V usage is TRBV7-8 and J usage is TRBJ2-3, with 7 bases identical to TRBD2. The length of the CDR3 is 17 residues. V was clipped by 1 base and J by 2 bases; unmatched bases: 9. Germline assignment: CDR1 SGHVS and CDR2 FQNEAQ. This CDR3 reads CASSLGLGGASTDTQYF. CDR3 DNA sequence: TGTGCCAGCAGCTTAGGACTGGGAGGGGCATCCACAGATACGCAGTATTTT.

The gene calls are TRBV4-2 and TRBJ1-3, with D possibly being TRBD1 (6 bases). The V end lost 5 bases, the J end lost 6 bases, and 14 bases lay between the germline ends. The V gene's germline CDR1 is LGHNA and CDR2 YNFKEQ. The CDR3 runs to 14 residues. CDR3 nucleotides: TGTGCCAGCAGCGACCGGGGGGGCGAAAACACCATATATTTT. It translates to CASSDRGGENTIYF.